Sequencing of this T cell receptor beta chain was carried out in a study of cytomegalovirus exposure and HLA in healthy donors. Study at large: An earlier analysis found 110 million or so unique TCR beta sequences from approximately 170 million T cells.

Donors in the study were healthy people who gave bone marrow. This clone was seen only a few times. CDR3 length: 15 residues. V was shortened by 3 bases and J by 6 bases, with 17 bases between the two germline ends. Germline CDR1 SGDLS, CDR2 YYNGEE. Researchers ran the PCR with 60 Vbeta and 13 Jbeta primers. Produced via immunoSEQ multiplex PCR; TCRdb's table is partial and in-frame only. The repertoire holds about 120,000 clones, around 75% seen once, with 2.1% in the top ten. The sample comprised PBMCs. This TCR came from a man between 25 and 39 years old in good health and CMV-seronegative. V and J are TRBV9 and TRBJ2-3; the D gene is possibly TRBD2 (6 bases). CDR3 in amino acids: CASSASGRGADTQYF. CDR3 sequence (DNA): TGTGCCAGCAGCGCCTCTGGGCGGGGTGCGGATACGCAGTATTTT.